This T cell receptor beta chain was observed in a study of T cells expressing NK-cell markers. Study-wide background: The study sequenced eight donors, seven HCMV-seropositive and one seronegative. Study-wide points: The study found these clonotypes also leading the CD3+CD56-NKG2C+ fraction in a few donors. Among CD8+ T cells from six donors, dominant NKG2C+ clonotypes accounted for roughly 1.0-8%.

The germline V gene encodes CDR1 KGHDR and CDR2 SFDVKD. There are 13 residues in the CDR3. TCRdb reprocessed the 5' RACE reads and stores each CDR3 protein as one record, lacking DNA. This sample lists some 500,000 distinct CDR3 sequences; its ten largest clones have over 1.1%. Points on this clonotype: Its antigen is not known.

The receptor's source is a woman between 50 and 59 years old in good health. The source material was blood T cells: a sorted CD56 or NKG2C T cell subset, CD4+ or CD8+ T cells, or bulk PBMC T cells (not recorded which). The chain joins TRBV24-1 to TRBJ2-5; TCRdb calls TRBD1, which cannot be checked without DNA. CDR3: CATGGPGVETQYF.